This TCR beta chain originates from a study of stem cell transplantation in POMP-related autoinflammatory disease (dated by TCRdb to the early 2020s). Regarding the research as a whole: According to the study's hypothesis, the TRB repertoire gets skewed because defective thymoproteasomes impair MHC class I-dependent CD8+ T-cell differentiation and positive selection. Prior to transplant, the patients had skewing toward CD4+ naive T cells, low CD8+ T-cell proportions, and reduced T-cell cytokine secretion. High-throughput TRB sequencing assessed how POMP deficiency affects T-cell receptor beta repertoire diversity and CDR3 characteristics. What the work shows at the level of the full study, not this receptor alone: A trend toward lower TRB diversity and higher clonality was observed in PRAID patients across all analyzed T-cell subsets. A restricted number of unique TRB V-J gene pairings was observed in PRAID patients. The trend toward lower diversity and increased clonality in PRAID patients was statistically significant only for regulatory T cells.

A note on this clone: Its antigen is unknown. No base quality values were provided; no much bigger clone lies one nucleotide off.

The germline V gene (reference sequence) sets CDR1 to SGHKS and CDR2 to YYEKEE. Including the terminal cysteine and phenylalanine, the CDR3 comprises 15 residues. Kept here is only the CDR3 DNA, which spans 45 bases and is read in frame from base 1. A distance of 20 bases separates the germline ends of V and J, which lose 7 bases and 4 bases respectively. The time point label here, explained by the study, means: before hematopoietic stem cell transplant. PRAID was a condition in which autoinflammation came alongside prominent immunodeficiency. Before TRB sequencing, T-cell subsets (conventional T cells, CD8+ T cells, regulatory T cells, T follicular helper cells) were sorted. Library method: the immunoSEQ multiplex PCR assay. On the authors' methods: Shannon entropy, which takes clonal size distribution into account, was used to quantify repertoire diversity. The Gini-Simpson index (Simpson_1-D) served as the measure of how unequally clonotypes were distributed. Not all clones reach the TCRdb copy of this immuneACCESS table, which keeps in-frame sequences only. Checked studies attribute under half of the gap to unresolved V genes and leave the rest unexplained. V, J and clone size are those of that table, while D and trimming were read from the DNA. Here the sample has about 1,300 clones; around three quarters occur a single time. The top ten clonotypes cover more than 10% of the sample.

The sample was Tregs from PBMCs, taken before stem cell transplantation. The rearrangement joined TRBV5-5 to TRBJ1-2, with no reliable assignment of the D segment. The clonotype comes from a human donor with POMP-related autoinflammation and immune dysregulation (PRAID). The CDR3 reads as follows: CASSPLVSSTYGYTF. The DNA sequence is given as TGTGCCAGCTCTCCCTTAGTTTCGAGTACCTATGGCTACACCTTC.